This TCR beta chain was identified during a study of T cell responses to AZD1222 COVID-19 vaccine. Broader study findings: None of the repertoires were sampled until the peak T cell response had passed. Females outnumbered males among donors, who were mostly white British; clonal diversity was possibly underestimated. Only a handful of AZD1222 recipients, more than five in all, had baseline seropositivity.

CDR3 size: 16 residues. Trimming cost V 1 base and J 2 bases, with 17 bases left between them. The germline V gene encodes CDR1 SQVTM and CDR2 ANQGSEA. The data were produced by immunoSEQ multiplex PCR, yet TCRdb's version contains in-frame clones alone and is incomplete. Of 100,000 to 150,000 clones listed, 92% are singletons. Concerning this clone: Its antigen remains unknown.

The sequence was obtained from an adult who received the AZD1222 COVID-19 vaccine. The rearrangement joins TRBV29-1 to TRBJ1-2; weak D call: TRBD1 (5 bases). The specimen was peripheral blood, collected 28 days after the second AZD1222 dose. For the CDR3, the DNA is TGCAGCGTTGAAGGCGCTGGGGGAGAGGGGAACTATGGCTACACCTTC. Amino acids: CSVEGAGGEGNYGYTF.